This entry lists 30 T cell receptor beta chains sequenced from one sample in a study of T cells in Graves' hyperthyroidism and ophthalmopathy. There were TCR beta CDR3 regions amplified from RNA transcripts. HTBI primers were used for first-round RT-PCR of the TCR CDR3. TCRdb re-derived calls from the multiplex PCR reads in MiXCR, one entry per CDR3 protein. This table holds approximately 610,000 distinct CDR3 sequences, roughly 15% found once. The material sequenced was blood. The receptor set was obtained from a middle-aged woman with Graves' ophthalmopathy.

This clonotype occurred a few times. The CDR3 nucleotides are TGTGCCACCAGTGATTTTTCGACGGGGGAGACCCAGTACTTC. Encoded protein: CATSDFSTGETQYF. V gene TRBV24-1 combines with J gene TRBJ2-5, with a weak D call TRBD2 (5 bases). The CDR3 loop spans 14 amino acids. Germline CDR1 reads KGHDR; CDR2 reads SFDVKD. Trimming stripped 1 base from V and 5 bases from J, with 10 bases between.

The chain carries TRBV12-3 or TRBV12-4 and TRBJ2-7; the D gene is possibly TRBD2 (5 bases). The CDR3 loop spans 13 amino acids. V lost 6 bases and J 8 bases, leaving 17 bases between the germline ends. This CDR3 reads CASSLLGRGKQYF. The CDR3 DNA reads TGTGCCAGCAGCCTTCTAGGGAGAGGCAAGCAGTACTTC.

This clonotype showed up many times. The V and J genes are TRBV29-1 and TRBJ1-1; 8 bases are shared with TRBD1. The CDR3 runs to 15 residues. Per germline, CDR1 SQVTM and CDR2 ANQGSEA. With 7 bases clipped from V and 1 base from J, the junction kept 11 bases outside the gene matches. DNA of the CDR3: TGCAGCGCATCGGCCGCCGGGACAGGGAACACTGAAGCTTTCTTT. The encoded protein is CSASAAGTGNTEAFF.

This clonotype occurred many times. This sequence joins TRBV29-1 and TRBJ1-1, with 12 bases aligning to TRBD1. Per the germline V gene, CDR1 is SQVTM and CDR2 is ANQGSEA. This CDR3 is 12 amino acids long. With V trimmed by 7 bases and J by 7 bases, 4 bases remained unmatched. The CDR3 nucleotides are TGCAGCGGGGGACAGGGGGCGAGTGAAGCTTTCTTT. It codes for CSGGQGASEAFF.

This clonotype was seen more than once but under ten times. The CDR3 DNA sequence: TGTGCCAGCAGCTCTATGACAGGGGGCGCGATAGGGGCCAACGTCCTGACTTTC. Protein: CASSSMTGGAIGANVLTF. The chain combines TRBV11-2 with TRBJ2-6; 10 bases line up with TRBD1. After removal of 4 bases from V and 4 bases from J, the junction contained 10 bases not matched to a gene. CDR3 length: 18 amino acids. Germline-derived CDR1 and CDR2 are SGHAT and FQNNGV.

This clonotype was seen a few times. The rearrangement uses TRBV7-8 and TRBJ1-6, with D uncertain. The CDR3 spans 9 residues. The V and J ends lost 11 bases and 10 bases respectively, with 6 bases between them. The germline CDR1 and CDR2 sequences are SGHVS and FQNEAQ. The CDR3 DNA reads as TGTGCCCCTGGCTCACCCCTCCACTTT. Protein: CAPGSPLHF. Based on the CDR3 plus reference TRBV7-8 and TRBJ1-6, the full variable domain is GAGVSQSPRYKVAKRGQDVALRCDPISGHVSLFWYQQALGQGPEFLTYFQNEAQLDKSGLPSDRFFAERPEGSVSTLKIQRTQQEDSAVYLCAPGSPLHFGNGTRLTVT.

This clonotype was recorded many times. The chain uses TRBV6-2 or TRBV6-3 and TRBJ2-7, with TRBD2 matching 15 bases. The CDR3 runs 18 residues. Germline V gives CDR1 MNHEY, CDR2 SVGEGT. J gave up 4 bases and V 0 bases, and 7 bases lay outside the gene matches. The CDR3, as DNA: TGTGCCAGCAGTTACTCCGGGACTAGCGGGAGGCGCGCGTACGAGCAGTACTTC. It codes for CASSYSGTSGRRAYEQYF.

This clonotype was seen repeatedly, ten times or more. The genes are TRBV10-3 and TRBJ2-5; D is undetermined. The germline V and J ends were trimmed by 4 bases and 0 bases, with 21 bases remaining between them. Germline V gives CDR1 ENHRY, CDR2 SYGVKD. This CDR3 has 18 amino acids. The CDR3 DNA is TGTGCCATCAGTGTAGACCCTCAACGCGGCCTGTACCAAGAGACCCAGTACTTC. It encodes CAISVDPQRGLYQETQYF.

This clonotype was found many times. The chain is built from TRBV28 and TRBJ1-1; D may be TRBD1 (5 bases). CDR3 length: 17 amino acids. Germline V gives CDR1 MDHEN, CDR2 SYDVKM. The V end was cut by 8 bases, the J end by 2 bases, with 24 bases between. The CDR3 region is CASLTPIGGDLNTEAFF. In nucleotides, the CDR3 is TGTGCCAGCCTAACCCCCATTGGGGGGGATCTCAACACTGAAGCTTTCTTT.

This clonotype was detected many times. This rearrangement joins TRBV24-1 to TRBJ1-2; TRBD1 agrees at 7 bases. The CDR3 is made up of 14 amino acids. J lost 4 bases, V lost 9 bases, and 10 bases had no gene match. Germline V CDR1 and CDR2: KGHDR, SFDVKD. The CDR3 reads CATSSDRVGYGYTF. The CDR3 DNA reads as TGTGCCACCTCCTCCGACAGGGTTGGCTATGGCTACACCTTC.

This rearrangement joins TRBV5-1 to TRBJ1-1, with a weak D call TRBD1 (6 bases). Trimming stripped 4 bases from V and 4 bases from J, with 14 bases between. CDR1 SGHRS and CDR2 YFSETQ come from the germline V gene. There are 14 residues in the CDR3. As DNA, the CDR3 is TGCGCCAGCAGCGGGGGAGAGGGGGTCACTGAAGCTTTCTTT. It codes for CASSGGEGVTEAFF.

V usage is TRBV28 and J usage is TRBJ2-7; TRBD1 matches at 11 bases. V was pared by 6 bases and J by 3 bases, with 10 bases of the junction left unmatched. CDR1 is MDHEN, CDR2 SYDVKM, per germline. CDR3 size: 16 residues. The CDR3 loop reads CASRDPGQGGNYEQYF. The DNA of the CDR3 is TGTGCCAGCAGAGATCCGGGACAGGGGGGAAACTACGAGCAGTACTTC.

In its sample, this clonotype was seen many times. The chain recombines TRBV28 with TRBJ1-6, with D unclear. CDR3 size: 13 residues. Germline V CDR1 and CDR2: MDHEN, SYDVKM. V lost 3 bases and J 8 bases, leaving 8 bases between the germline ends. The CDR3 DNA is TGTGCCAGCAGTTTGAAAAGGGATTCACCCCTCCACTTT. Its protein is CASSLKRDSPLHF.

This clonotype was detected ten times or more. This rearrangement joins TRBV11-2 to TRBJ1-3, with 9 bases aligning to TRBD1. The CDR3 length is 17 residues. V was pared by 4 bases and J by 4 bases, with 11 bases of the junction left unmatched. Germline CDR1 is SGHAT and CDR2 is FQNNGV. CDR3 region: CASSSNYGQGIGNTIYF. Here the CDR3 DNA reads TGTGCCAGCAGCTCCAACTACGGACAGGGGATCGGAAACACCATATATTTT.

This clonotype was seen ten or more times. The DNA for the CDR3 is TGTGCCAGCTCACCCCGGGACGGATCGAACACTGAAGCTTTCTTT. It translates to CASSPRDGSNTEAFF. V gene TRBV18 combines with J gene TRBJ1-1; a weak D match, TRBD1 (5 bases). CDR3 length equals 15 residues. Trimming left V 3 bases short and J 1 base short, with 12 bases between. Germline-derived CDR1 and CDR2 are KGHSH and LQKENI.

This clonotype was observed at least ten times. The chain joins TRBV6-1 to TRBJ1-5; 7 nucleotides match TRBD1. Germline V gene sequence: CDR1 MNHNS, CDR2 SASEGT. Trimming at V came to 3 bases and at J to 5 bases, leaving 7 bases not matched to a gene. This CDR3 comprises 15 residues. The CDR3 loop reads CASSDPGQTHQPQHF. The CDR3 DNA is TGTGCCAGCAGTGACCCGGGACAGACTCATCAGCCCCAGCATTTT.

This clonotype was seen repeatedly, ten times or more. This chain uses TRBV4-1 with TRBJ2-7; possible D gene TRBD1, 6 bases. The CDR3 totals 15 residues. CDR1 MGHRA and CDR2 YSYEKL come from the germline V gene. The V gene lost 3 bases and the J gene lost 9 bases, with 21 bases spanning the gap. CDR3 sequence reads: CASSHPQGTTAVQYF. CDR3 nucleotides: TGCGCCAGCAGCCACCCACAGGGTACTACTGCCGTGCAGTACTTC.

This clonotype occurred many times. The rearrangement links TRBV28 to TRBJ1-1, with unresolved D. CDR1 and CDR2 from the germline V gene are MDHEN and SYDVKM. The CDR3 extends over 13 amino acids. V was trimmed by 5 bases and J by 7 bases, leaving 14 bases between them. CDR3 residues: CASSLSRRDEAFF. The CDR3 bases are TGTGCCAGCAGTCTCTCTCGGCGGGATGAAGCTTTCTTT.

The chain joins TRBV6-2 or TRBV6-3 to TRBJ2-5, with 9 bases lining up with TRBD1. Germline V gives CDR1 MNHEY, CDR2 SVGEGT. CDR3 size: 14 residues. V lost 8 bases and J lost 5; bases outside the gene matches: 9. In nucleotides, the CDR3 is TGTGCCAGCGGGGGGACAGGGACGCCGGAGACCCAGTACTTC. It encodes CASGGTGTPETQYF.

V is TRBV18 and J is TRBJ2-7; D possibly uses TRBD1 or TRBD2 (5 bases each). The V and J ends lost 0 bases and 6 bases respectively, with 12 bases between them. The CDR3 contains 14 residues. CDR1 KGHSH and CDR2 LQKENI come from the germline V gene. CDR3 bases: TGTGCCAGCTCACCACCCGGGGAAGGGGTCGAGCAGTACTTC. It is translated as CASSPPGEGVEQYF.

This clonotype was counted ten times or more. The chain has TRBV24-1 and TRBJ2-5; the match to TRBD1 covers 8 bases. CDR1 KGHDR and CDR2 SFDVKD come from the germline V gene. The CDR3 runs to 16 residues. The V segment lost 1 base and the J segment 0 bases; nucleotides outside the gene matches: 3. CDR3 residues: CATSDFGTGNQETQYF. Written as DNA, the CDR3 is TGTGCCACCAGTGATTTCGGGACAGGAAACCAAGAGACCCAGTACTTC.

The table lists this clonotype with many counts. V and J are TRBV14 and TRBJ2-7, with 10 positions matching TRBD1. The length of the CDR3 is 15 residues. From germline, CDR1 is SGHDN and CDR2 FVKESK. The ends lost 4 bases at V and 1 base at J; junction bases unmatched: 4. CDR3 sequence reads: CASSRWTGGSYEQYF. For the CDR3, the DNA is TGTGCCAGCAGCCGATGGACAGGGGGTTCCTACGAGCAGTACTTC.

This clonotype has a single count. The chain joins TRBV28 to TRBJ1-3; D gene ambiguous. CDR1 is MDHEN and CDR2 is SYDVKM in the germline V gene. V was pared by 3 bases and J by 1 base, with 10 bases between. There are 15 residues in the CDR3. CDR3 loop: CASSFFQSSGNTIYF. The CDR3 nucleotides read TGTGCCAGCAGTTTTTTTCAATCGTCTGGAAACACCATATATTTT.

This clonotype was observed many times. V gene TRBV5-1 combines with J gene TRBJ1-1, with a tentative D call TRBD1 (5 bases). This CDR3 is 16 amino acids long. Trimming cost V 0 bases and J 2 bases, with 14 bases left between them. CDR1 is SGHRS, CDR2 YFSETQ, per germline. The CDR3 protein is CASSLGRTGANTEAFF. The CDR3 nucleotides are TGCGCCAGCAGCTTGGGACGGACTGGGGCAAACACTGAAGCTTTCTTT.

This clonotype was detected ten times or more. The rearrangement uses TRBV5-5 and TRBJ1-2, with D perhaps matching TRBD1 (5 bases). The V gene lost 3 bases and the J gene lost 0 bases, with 9 bases spanning the gap. The germline V gene encodes CDR1 SGHKS and CDR2 YYEKEE (reference sequence). The CDR3 totals 14 residues. The CDR3 sequence is CASSWDGSNYGYTF. The CDR3 nucleotides read TGTGCCAGCAGCTGGGACGGATCTAACTATGGCTACACCTTC.

This clonotype was found many times. This chain links TRBV11-2 with TRBJ1-5; 9 nucleotides line up with TRBD1. The CDR3 totals 16 residues. Germline lookup yields CDR1 SGHAT and CDR2 FQNNGV. V dropped 3 bases and J dropped 3; count of bases not matched to a gene: 6. This CDR3 is CASSLDGTGNNQPQHF. CDR3 DNA: TGTGCCAGCAGCTTGGACGGGACAGGGAACAATCAGCCCCAGCATTTT.

This clonotype has only one observation. J is TRBJ2-5 and V is TRBV7-2, with a weak D call TRBD1 (6 bases). The CDR3 is 14 amino acids. Between the trimmed V and J ends, which lost 1 base and 4 bases, there was a span of 10 bases. Germline CDR1 and CDR2: SGHTA and FQGNSA. Written as DNA, the CDR3 is TGTGCCAGCAGCTTAGATTCAGGGGTAGAGACCCAGTACTTC. Residues: CASSLDSGVETQYF.

This clonotype was observed many times. This chain connects TRBV2 to TRBJ2-2; TRBD1 agrees at 7 bases. The germline gives CDR1 SNHLY, CDR2 FYNNEI. V lost 5 bases, J lost 4 bases, and 7 bases stayed unmatched. This CDR3 spans 15 amino acids. The CDR3: CASSTTGAGTGELFF. In DNA, the CDR3 is TGTGCCAGCAGTACCACAGGGGCGGGCACCGGGGAGCTGTTTTTT.

This clonotype was observed many times. V gene TRBV20-1 combines with J gene TRBJ2-5, with D perhaps TRBD2 (6 bases). The germline V gene has CDR1 DFQATT and CDR2 SNEGSKA (reference sequence). CDR3 length equals 12 residues. Trimming pared 6 bases from V and 5 bases from J, leaving 13 bases between. The CDR3 DNA is TGCAGTGCCACCTCGGAGGGGGAGACCCAGTACTTC. It is translated as CSATSEGETQYF.

This clonotype has a count of ten or more. The chain uses TRBV12-3 or TRBV12-4 and TRBJ2-7; 13 bases agree with TRBD2. V lost 5 bases to trimming and J lost 6 bases; unmatched junction nucleotides: 10. This CDR3 is 16 amino acids long. In DNA form, the CDR3 reads TGTGCCAGCAGTCTCGGACTAGCGGGAGTCCCCATCGAGCAGTACTTC. This gives the protein CASSLGLAGVPIEQYF.